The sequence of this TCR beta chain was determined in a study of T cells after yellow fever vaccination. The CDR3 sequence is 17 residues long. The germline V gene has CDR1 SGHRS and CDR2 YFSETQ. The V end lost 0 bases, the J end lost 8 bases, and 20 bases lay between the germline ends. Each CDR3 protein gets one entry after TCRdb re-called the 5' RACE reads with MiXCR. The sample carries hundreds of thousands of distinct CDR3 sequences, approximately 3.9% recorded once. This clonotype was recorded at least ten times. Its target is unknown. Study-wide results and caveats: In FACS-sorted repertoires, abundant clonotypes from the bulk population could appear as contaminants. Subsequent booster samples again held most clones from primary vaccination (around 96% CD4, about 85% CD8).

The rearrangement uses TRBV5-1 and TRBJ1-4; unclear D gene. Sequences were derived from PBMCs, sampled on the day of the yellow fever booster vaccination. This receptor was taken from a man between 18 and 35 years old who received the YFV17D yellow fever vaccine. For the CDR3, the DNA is TGCGCCAGCAGCTTGGAGGAGGGCGCGGTAGTTGAGGAAAAACTGTTTTTT. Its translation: CASSLEEGAVVEEKLFF.